This T cell receptor (beta chain) comes out of a study of blood T cell repertoires in COVID-19. Study background: From T cells, B-cell-depleted T cells, or PBMCs came the material, which was cDNA or gDNA.

Original data processing: Reference gene primer amplification gave estimated nucleated cell counts. The repertoire was sequenced with immunoSEQ multiplex PCR; TCRdb's copy has only in-frame clones and lacks some. The D gene and trimming were derived from the DNA, and the V and J assignments and clone size from that table. In the table there are 200,000 or so clones, around 84% of which are singletons. V dropped 1 base and J dropped 4; count of bases not matched to a gene: 5. CDR1 is SGHVS, CDR2 FQNEAQ, per germline. The length of the CDR3 is 15 residues. This clonotype originated in a woman between 40 and 55 years old with acute COVID-19. V and J are TRBV7-8 and TRBJ1-2, with 8 bases identical to TRBD1. Sequencing used PBMCs or T cells enriched from blood (not recorded which). The CDR3 spells CASSLGGQGGYGYTF. CDR3 DNA sequence: TGTGCCAGCAGCTTAGGAGGACAGGGAGGCTATGGCTACACCTTC.